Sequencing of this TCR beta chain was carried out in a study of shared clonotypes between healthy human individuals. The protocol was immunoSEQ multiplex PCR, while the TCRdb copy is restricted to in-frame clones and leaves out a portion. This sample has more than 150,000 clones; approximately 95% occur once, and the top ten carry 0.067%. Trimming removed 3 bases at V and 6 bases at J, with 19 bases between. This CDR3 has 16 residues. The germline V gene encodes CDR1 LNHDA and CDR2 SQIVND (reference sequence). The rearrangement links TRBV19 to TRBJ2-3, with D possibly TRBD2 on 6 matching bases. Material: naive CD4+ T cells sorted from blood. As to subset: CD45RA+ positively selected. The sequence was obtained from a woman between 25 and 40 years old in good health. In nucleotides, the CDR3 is TGTGCCAGTAGTATTCGACCGGGCAGACTAGGGGATACGCAGTATTTT. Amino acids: CASSIRPGRLGDTQYF.